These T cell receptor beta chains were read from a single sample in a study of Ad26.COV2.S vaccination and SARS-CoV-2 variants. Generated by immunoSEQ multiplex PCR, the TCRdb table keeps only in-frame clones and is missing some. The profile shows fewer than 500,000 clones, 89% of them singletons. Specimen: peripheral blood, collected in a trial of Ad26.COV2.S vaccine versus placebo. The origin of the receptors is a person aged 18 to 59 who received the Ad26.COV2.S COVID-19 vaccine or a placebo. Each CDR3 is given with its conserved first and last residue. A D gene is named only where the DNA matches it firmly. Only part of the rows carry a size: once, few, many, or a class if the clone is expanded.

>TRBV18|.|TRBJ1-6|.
CASSPPAGYNSPLHF
TGTGCCAGCTCACCACCGGCAGGGTATAATTCACCCCTCCACTTT
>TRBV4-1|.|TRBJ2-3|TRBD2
CASSQAGLATDTQYF
TGCGCCAGCAGCCAAGCGGGACTAGCGACAGATACGCAGTATTTT
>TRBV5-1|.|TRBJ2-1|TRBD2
CASSFPWGSLGTSEDNEQFF
TGCGCCAGCAGCTTTCCCTGGGGCAGCTTAGGGACTAGCGAGGACAATGAGCAGTTCTTC
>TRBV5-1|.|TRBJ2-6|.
CASSRLVSSGANVLTF
TGCGCCAGCTCCCGGCTGGTTAGCTCTGGGGCCAACGTCCTGACTTTC
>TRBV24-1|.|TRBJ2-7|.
CATSPRLGEQYF
TGTGCCACCAGCCCCCGGTTGGGCGAGCAGTACTTC
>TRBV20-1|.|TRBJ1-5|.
CSASNPMGSNQPQHF
TGCAGTGCTAGTAACCCCATGGGTAGCAATCAGCCCCAGCATTTT
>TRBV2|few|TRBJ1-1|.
CASSVGELNTEAFF
TGTGCCAGCAGTGTGGGGGAACTGAACACTGAAGCTTTCTTT
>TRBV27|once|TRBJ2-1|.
CASNSPGGEQFF
TGTGCCAGCAACTCTCCTGGGGGGGAGCAGTTCTTC
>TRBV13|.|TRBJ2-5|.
CASSPDWRSVTQYF
TGTGCCAGCAGCCCGGACTGGCGTTCTGTGACCCAGTACTTC
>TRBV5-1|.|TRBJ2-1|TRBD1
CASSNRGTGNEQFF
TGCGCCAGCAGCAACAGGGGTACCGGGAATGAGCAGTTCTTC
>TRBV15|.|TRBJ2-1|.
CATSRAGSEHEQFF
TGTGCCACCAGCAGAGCCGGTTCAGAGCATGAGCAGTTCTTC
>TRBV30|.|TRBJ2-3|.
CAWSPGGTYTDTQYF
TGTGCCTGGAGCCCAGGTGGGACTTACACAGATACGCAGTATTTT
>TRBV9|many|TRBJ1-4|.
CASSDGGNEKLFF
TGTGCCAGCAGCGACGGTGGTAATGAAAAACTGTTTTTT
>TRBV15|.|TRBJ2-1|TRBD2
CATSRHSGSSYNEQFF
TGTGCCACCAGCAGACACAGCGGGAGCTCCTACAATGAGCAGTTCTTC
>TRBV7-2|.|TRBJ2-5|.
CASSFGRGETQYF
TGTGCCAGCAGCTTCGGTCGAGGGGAGACCCAGTACTTC
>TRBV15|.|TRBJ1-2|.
CATSRENTGYTF
TGTGCCACCAGCAGAGAAAACACCGGCTACACCTTC
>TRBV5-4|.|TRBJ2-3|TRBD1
CASSSQGERTDTQYF
TGTGCCAGCAGCTCCCAGGGGGAGCGCACAGATACGCAGTATTTT
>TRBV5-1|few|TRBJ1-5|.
CASSLTGGDQPQHF
TGCGCCAGCAGCTTGACCGGGGGCGATCAGCCCCAGCATTTT
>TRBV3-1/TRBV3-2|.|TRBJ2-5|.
CASSQDQAGPRGQYF
TGTGCCAGCAGCCAAGATCAGGCGGGGCCGCGGGGCCAGTACTTC
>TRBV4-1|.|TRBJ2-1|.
CASSQDFWVSYNEQFF
TGCGCCAGCAGCCAAGATTTTTGGGTGTCCTACAATGAGCAGTTCTTC
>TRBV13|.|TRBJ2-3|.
CASSPPAVTDTQYF
TGTGCCAGCAGCCCGCCAGCCGTCACAGATACGCAGTATTTT
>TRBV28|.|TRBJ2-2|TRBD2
CASSLRRTSGGPFTGELFF
TGTGCCAGCAGTCTACGTCGTACTAGCGGGGGGCCTTTCACCGGGGAGCTGTTTTTT
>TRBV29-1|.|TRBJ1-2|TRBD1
CSVTLTGGALSYGYTF
TGCAGCGTCACCTTAACAGGGGGCGCGTTAAGCTATGGCTACACCTTC
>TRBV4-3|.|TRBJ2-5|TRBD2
CASSQVPGTSGQETQYF
TGCGCCAGCAGCCAAGTGCCGGGGACTAGCGGGCAAGAGACCCAGTACTTC
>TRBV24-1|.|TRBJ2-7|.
CATSDSGGLEEQYF
TGTGCCACCAGTGATTCTGGGGGACTTGAAGAGCAGTACTTC
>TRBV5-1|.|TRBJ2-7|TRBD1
CASSLQSPQPGQGVYEQYF
TGCGCCAGCAGCTTACAATCCCCCCAGCCGGGACAGGGGGTCTACGAGCAGTACTTC
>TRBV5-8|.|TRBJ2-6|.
CASSYRLPGANVLTF
TGTGCCAGCAGCTACCGACTTCCTGGGGCCAACGTCCTGACTTTC
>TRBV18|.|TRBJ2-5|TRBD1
CASSLPGTGGMETQYF
TGTGCCAGCTCCCTACCTGGGACAGGGGGTATGGAGACCCAGTACTTC
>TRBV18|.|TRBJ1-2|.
CASSPTPGVPDGYTF
TGTGCCAGCTCACCTACTCCCGGGGTACCTGATGGCTACACCTTC
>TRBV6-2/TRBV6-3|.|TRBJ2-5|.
CASSYSKLQETQYF
TGTGCCAGCAGTTACTCGAAGCTCCAAGAGACCCAGTACTTC
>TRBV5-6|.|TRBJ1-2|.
CASRLGWALSGYTF
TGTGCCAGCAGGTTAGGGTGGGCCTTATCCGGCTACACCTTC
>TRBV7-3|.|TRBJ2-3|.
CASSSDGGGTDTQYF
TGTGCCAGCAGCTCCGATGGCGGTGGCACAGATACGCAGTATTTT
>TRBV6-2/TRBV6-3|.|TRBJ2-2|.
CASSPTPWELFF
TGTGCCAGCAGTCCCACCCCCTGGGAGCTGTTTTTT
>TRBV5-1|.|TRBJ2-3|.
CASSLRTPDTDTQYF
TGCGCCAGCAGCTTGAGGACTCCTGACACAGATACGCAGTATTTT
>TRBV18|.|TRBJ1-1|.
CASSPRGGEAFF
TGTGCCAGCTCACCGCGGGGGGGGGAAGCTTTCTTT
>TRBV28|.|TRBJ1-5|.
CASSGTNQPQHF
TGTGCCAGCAGTGGGACGAATCAGCCCCAGCATTTT
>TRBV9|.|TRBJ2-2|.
CASSVWQGTGELFF
TGTGCCAGCAGCGTTTGGCAGGGGACCGGGGAGCTGTTTTTT
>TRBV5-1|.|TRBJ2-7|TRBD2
CASSLAGEYYEQYF
TGCGCCAGCAGCTTAGCGGGAGAATACTACGAGCAGTACTTC
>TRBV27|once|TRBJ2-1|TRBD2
CASSPRLLAGEQFF
TGTGCCAGCAGTCCGCGCCTCTTAGCGGGTGAGCAGTTCTTC
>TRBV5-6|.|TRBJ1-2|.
CASSLWAPNGYTF
TGTGCCAGCAGCTTATGGGCCCCCAATGGCTACACCTTC
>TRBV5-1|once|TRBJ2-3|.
CASSLGSGAGDTQYF
TGCGCCAGCAGCTTGGGGTCCGGGGCTGGAGATACGCAGTATTTT
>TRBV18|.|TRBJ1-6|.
CASSPSEAWSYNSPLHF
TGTGCCAGCTCACCCTCTGAGGCGTGGTCCTATAATTCACCCCTCCACTTT
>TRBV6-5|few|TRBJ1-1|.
CASSYSMANTEAFF
TGTGCCAGCAGTTACTCGATGGCGAACACTGAAGCTTTCTTT
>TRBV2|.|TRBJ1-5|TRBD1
CASSVGRGGGNQPQHF
TGTGCCAGCAGTGTAGGCAGGGGGGGAGGCAATCAGCCCCAGCATTTT
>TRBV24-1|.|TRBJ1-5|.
CATSDSGGNGNQPQHF
TGTGCCACCAGTGATTCCGGGGGTAACGGCAATCAGCCCCAGCATTTT
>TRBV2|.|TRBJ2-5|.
CASSVRPETQYF
TGTGCCAGCAGTGTGCGTCCGGAGACCCAGTACTTC
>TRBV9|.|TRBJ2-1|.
CASRRGLAERNEQFF
TGTGCCAGCCGACGGGGGCTAGCGGAGAGGAATGAGCAGTTCTTC
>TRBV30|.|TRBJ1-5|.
CAWSGPNQPQHF
TGTGCCTGGTCCGGCCCGAATCAGCCCCAGCATTTT
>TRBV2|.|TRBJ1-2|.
CASSDNYGYTF
TGTGCCAGCAGTGACAACTATGGCTACACCTTC
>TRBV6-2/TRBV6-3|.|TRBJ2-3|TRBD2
CASSELSGRPADTQYF
TGTGCCAGCAGTGAGCTAAGCGGGAGGCCCGCAGATACGCAGTATTTT
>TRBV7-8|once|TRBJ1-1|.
CASRPTPLGTEAFF
TGTGCCAGCAGGCCAACGCCCCTCGGGACTGAAGCTTTCTTT
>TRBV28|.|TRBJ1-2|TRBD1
CASTPTGYYGYTF
TGTGCCAGCACCCCGACAGGGTACTATGGCTACACCTTC
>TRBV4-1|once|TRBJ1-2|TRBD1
CASSQGPGQGWNGYTF
TGCGCCAGCAGCCAAGGTCCGGGACAGGGGTGGAATGGCTACACCTTC
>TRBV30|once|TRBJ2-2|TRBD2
CAWSAGIIAGGPTGELFF
TGTGCCTGGAGTGCTGGGATCATAGCGGGAGGGCCCACCGGGGAGCTGTTTTTT